The 16 T cell receptor beta chains given below trace back to one sample, sequenced in a study of T-cell memory formation after mild COVID-19. MiXCR, applied by TCRdb to the 5' RACE reads, yields one record per CDR3 protein. Among hundreds of thousands of distinct CDR3 sequences, 13% to 15% were seen once, and the ten largest hold about 22%. Sequencing was carried out using PBMCs or a T cell subset sorted from them (not recorded which). All receptors come from a man aged 18 to 30 who had mild COVID-19 (a few samples of this study predate the infection). Cell type and time point are not known.

This clonotype was seen a handful of times. The gene calls are TRBV19 and TRBJ1-1, with D possibly matching TRBD1 (5 bases). Germline assignment: CDR1 LNHDA and CDR2 SQIVND (reference sequence). The germline V and J ends were trimmed by 7 bases and 4 bases, with 19 bases remaining between them. The CDR3 is 15 residues long. CDR3 DNA sequence: TGTGCCAGTATACCGGGACCCCGAGTGGGCACTGAAGCTTTCTTT. Its protein is CASIPGPRVGTEAFF.

V is TRBV19 and J is TRBJ1-5; D is perhaps TRBD1 (5 bases). The CDR3 spans 14 residues. Per germline, CDR1 LNHDA and CDR2 SQIVND (reference sequence). V shed 4 bases and J shed 9 bases, with 16 bases lying between them. The CDR3 reads CASSTGTGFGPQHF. Written as DNA, the CDR3 is TGTGCCAGTAGTACGGGGACTGGGTTCGGGCCCCAGCATTTT.

This chain joins TRBV5-6 and TRBJ2-5; 7 bases are shared with TRBD1. The junction had 11 bases not matched to a gene; V was cut back by 0 bases and J by 9 bases. The CDR3 runs 15 residues. Germline lookup yields CDR1 SGHDT and CDR2 YYEEEE. CDR3 sequence (DNA): TGTGCCAGCAGCTTGGATGGGGACAGTACCAAGCCCCAGTACTTC. This gives the protein CASSLDGDSTKPQYF.

At least ten counts were recorded for this clonotype. CDR3 in amino acids: CASSPQEFRGYTF. In DNA form, the CDR3 reads TGTGCCAGCAGTCCACAGGAGTTCCGTGGCTACACCTTC. This sequence joins TRBV12-3 or TRBV12-4 and TRBJ1-2; a possible D gene is TRBD1 (5 bases). Trimming cost V 5 bases and J 7 bases, with 14 bases left between them. This CDR3 contains 13 residues.

For the CDR3, the DNA is TGTGCCAGCAATTGGGGTTCAACCTACGAGCAGTACTTC. Its protein is CASNWGSTYEQYF. This chain connects TRBV2 to TRBJ2-7; no clear D gene. V dropped 7 bases and J dropped 2 bases, with 12 bases sitting between them. CDR1 and CDR2 from the germline V gene are SNHLY and FYNNEI. This CDR3 is 13 amino acids long.

This clonotype has at least ten counts. The chain combines TRBV15 with TRBJ2-3; TRBD2 is a possible D gene (6 bases). The CDR3 length is 16 residues. V lost 8 bases and J lost 2, with 20 bases in between. The germline CDR1 and CDR2 sequences are LNHNV and YYDKDF (reference sequence). The DNA for the CDR3 is TGTGCCACCCCCCCGGGGCCCGAGCGGGTCACAGATACGCAGTATTTT. This encodes CATPPGPERVTDTQYF. Using reference TRBV15 and TRBJ2-3 for the parts outside the CDR3, the full variable domain is DAMVIQNPRYQVTQFGKPVTLSCSQTLNHNVMYWYQQKSSQAPKLLFHYYDKDFNNEADTPDNFQSRRPNTSFCFLDIRSPGLGDTAMYLCATPPGPERVTDTQYFGPGTRLTVL.

This clonotype came up once. This chain joins TRBV28 and TRBJ1-5, with D maybe TRBD1 (5 bases). The CDR3 spans 15 residues. V dropped 6 bases and J dropped 4 bases, with 16 bases sitting between them. CDR1 is MDHEN and CDR2 is SYDVKM in the germline V gene. Here the CDR3 reads CASSDVGGSNQPQHF. CDR3 coding DNA: TGTGCCAGCAGCGACGTCGGGGGGAGTAATCAGCCCCAGCATTTT. Full variable domain (outside the CDR3, taken from reference TRBV28 and TRBJ1-5): DVKVTQSSRYLVKRTGEKVFLECVQDMDHENMFWYRQDPGLGLRLIYFSYDVKMKEKGDIPEGYSVSREKKERFSLILESASTNQTSMYLCASSDVGGSNQPQHFGDGTRLSIL.

The rearrangement joins TRBV11-2 to TRBJ1-4; D uncertain. Between the trimmed V and J ends, which lost 0 bases and 13 bases, there was a span of 9 bases. CDR3 size: 12 residues. The germline V gene has CDR1 SGHAT and CDR2 FQNNGV. For the CDR3, the DNA is TGTGCCAGCAGCTTAGACCCCTCGACACTGTTTTTT. Translated, it gives CASSLDPSTLFF.

This clonotype has just a few counts. The chain employs TRBV7-3 and TRBJ2-1; TRBD1 matches 8 bases. Trimming at V came to 5 bases and at J to 7 bases, leaving 4 bases not matched to a gene. The CDR3 is 13 residues long. CDR1 and CDR2 (germline): SGHTA, FQGTGA. CDR3 DNA: TGTGCCAGCAGCCGACAGGGGAGAAATGAGCAGTTCTTC. Translating it yields CASSRQGRNEQFF. Looking up the rest from reference TRBV7-3 and TRBJ2-1 gives the full variable domain: GAGVSQTPSNKVTEKGKYVELRCDPISGHTALYWYRQSLGQGPEFLIYFQGTGAADDSGLPNDRFFAVRPEGSVSTLKIQRTERGDSAVYLCASSRQGRNEQFFGPGTRLTVL.

This clonotype was counted once. V usage is TRBV9 and J usage is TRBJ1-4, with a tentative D call TRBD1 (5 bases). Per the germline V gene, CDR1 is SGDLS and CDR2 is YYNGEE. The V end lost 5 bases, the J end lost 3 bases, and 8 bases lay between the germline ends. The CDR3 consists of 13 residues. In nucleotides, the CDR3 is TGTGCCAGCAGTGGAGGGGCTAATGAAAAACTGTTTTTT. This sequence encodes CASSGGANEKLFF.

At least ten counts were recorded for this clonotype. The chain combines TRBV7-9 with TRBJ2-1; unclear D gene. From germline, CDR1 is SEHNR and CDR2 FQNEAQ (reference sequence). The V gene lost 2 bases and the J gene lost 9 bases, with 8 bases spanning the gap. This CDR3 region has 12 residues. CDR3 region: CASSLPGGEQFF. The CDR3, as DNA: TGTGCCAGCAGCTTACCGGGCGGTGAGCAGTTCTTC.

This clonotype was observed a handful of times. V and J are TRBV9 and TRBJ1-1; possibly TRBD1 for D (5 bases). Trimming left V 3 bases short and J 7 bases short, with 10 bases between. Germline V gives CDR1 SGDLS, CDR2 YYNGEE. This CDR3 region has 12 residues. The CDR3 loop reads CASSGGTFEAFF. CDR3 in DNA: TGTGCCAGCAGCGGAGGGACGTTTGAAGCTTTCTTT.

CDR3 region: CASSLGQGTSPLHF. DNA for the CDR3: TGTGCCAGCAGTCTGGGACAGGGGACTTCACCCCTCCACTTT. This chain uses TRBV12-3 or TRBV12-4 with TRBJ1-6; 10 bases line up with TRBD1. After removal of 5 bases from V and 9 bases from J, the junction contained 4 bases not matched to a gene. The length of the CDR3 is 14 residues.

The gene calls are TRBV9 and TRBJ2-5; the D is unclear. CDR1 is SGDLS and CDR2 is YYNGEE in the germline V gene. This CDR3 has 14 residues. Between the trimmed V and J ends, which lost 0 bases and 3 bases, there was a span of 9 bases. The CDR3 protein is CASSVELAKETQYF. The DNA of the CDR3 is TGTGCCAGCAGCGTAGAATTAGCTAAAGAGACCCAGTACTTC.

The V gene is TRBV5-1, the J gene TRBJ1-2, with D uncertain. Deletions cut 3 bases from V and 4 bases from J, with 10 bases between. This CDR3 is built from 13 residues. CDR1 SGHRS and CDR2 YFSETQ come from the germline V gene. CDR3 in DNA: TGCGCCAGCAGCTCCGGACGGAGCTATGGCTACACCTTC. Protein sequence: CASSSGRSYGYTF.

This chain joins TRBV15 and TRBJ2-3, with 8 bases fitting TRBD2. The CDR3 is 15 amino acids. From germline, CDR1 is LNHNV and CDR2 YYDKDF (reference sequence). V gave up 2 bases and J gave up 4 bases; unmatched junction bases: 5. CDR3 sequence (DNA): TGTGCCACCAGCAGATTCGGGGGGGCGTCAGATACGCAGTATTTT. This translates into CATSRFGGASDTQYF.